These 25 T cell receptor beta chains share one sample of origin, sequenced in a study of T cell responses to AZD1222 COVID-19 vaccine. TCRdb's table, derived via immunoSEQ multiplex PCR, lists solely in-frame clones and lacks some. The data show 80,000 or so clones, 65% to 80% seen once. Material: peripheral blood, obtained 28 days after the second dose of the MenACWY control vaccine. These receptors all stem from an adult who received the MenACWY meningococcal vaccine as a control.

Only a few counts were recorded for this clone. The chain links TRBV7-2 to TRBJ1-6; 9 bases fit TRBD1. J gave up 8 bases and V 0 bases, and 5 bases lay outside the gene matches. Per the germline V gene, CDR1 is SGHTA and CDR2 is FQGNSA. The CDR3 loop spans 16 amino acids. CDR3 DNA sequence: TGTGCCAGCAGCTTAGCCGGACAGGGGTGGGATTCACCCCTCCACTTT. Translation: CASSLAGQGWDSPLHF.

In its sample, this clone was seen once. This chain links TRBV30 with TRBJ2-6, with D maybe TRBD1 (5 bases). Trimming shortened V by 0 bases and J by 4 bases, and 10 bases separated the two germline ends. The CDR3 totals 15 residues. Germline V lookup: CDR1 GTSNPN, CDR2 SVGIG (reference sequence). This CDR3 reads CAWSVGAGGANVLTF. For the CDR3, the DNA is TGTGCCTGGAGTGTAGGGGCAGGAGGGGCCAACGTCCTGACTTTC.

The rearrangement uses TRBV28 and TRBJ1-1; D might be TRBD1 (5 bases). Germline V gene sequence: CDR1 MDHEN, CDR2 SYDVKM. The CDR3 has 14 residues. Deletions cut 6 bases from V and 1 base from J, with 12 bases between. The CDR3 sequence: CASSWRGTNTEAFF. CDR3 nucleotides: TGTGCCAGCAGCTGGCGGGGGACGAACACTGAAGCTTTCTTT.

The chain recombines TRBV30 with TRBJ2-7, with 9 bases aligning to TRBD2. The germline CDR1 and CDR2 sequences are GTSNPN and SVGIG (reference sequence). The CDR3 length is 14 residues. Germline trimming cut 2 bases from V and 2 bases from J; bases unmatched to any gene: 4. CDR3 residues: CAWSPAGGAYEQYF. Here the CDR3 DNA reads TGTGCCTGGAGTCCAGCGGGAGGTGCCTACGAGCAGTACTTC. The whole variable domain, remainder taken from reference TRBV30 and TRBJ2-7, is SQTIHQWPATLVQPVGSPLSLECTVEGTSNPNLYWYRQAAGRGLQLLFYSVGIGQISSEVPQNLSASRPQDRQFILSSKKLLLSDSGFYLCAWSPAGGAYEQYFGPGTRLTVT.

J is TRBJ1-1 and V is TRBV19; tentatively, D is TRBD1 (6 bases). Germline CDR1 is LNHDA and CDR2 is SQIVND (reference sequence). V was clipped by 5 bases and J by 0 bases, with 10 bases between them. The CDR3 loop spans 14 amino acids. The CDR3 DNA is TGTGCCAGTAGTTTCAGGGGACTGAACACTGAAGCTTTCTTT. Protein: CASSFRGLNTEAFF.

The chain is built from TRBV12-3 or TRBV12-4 and TRBJ2-1, with D possibly being TRBD1 or TRBD2 (6 bases each). The CDR3 is 12 residues long. V lost 5 bases to trimming and J lost 7 bases, with 9 bases between them. CDR3 in DNA: TGTGCCAGCAGTGGGGGGCGGAATGAGCAGTTCTTC. Amino acid sequence: CASSGGRNEQFF.

In nucleotides, the CDR3 is TGTGCCAGCAGCTTAGGCTCCTACAATGAGCAGTTCTTC. Encoded protein: CASSLGSYNEQFF. This chain joins TRBV7-9 and TRBJ2-1, with unresolved D. The CDR3 runs 13 residues. The germline V and J ends were trimmed by 1 base and 0 bases, with 1 base remaining between them. CDR1 is SEHNR, CDR2 FQNEAQ, per germline (reference sequence).

The V and J genes are TRBV19 and TRBJ1-5, with D hard to call. Germline V CDR1 and CDR2: LNHDA, SQIVND (reference sequence). The CDR3 has 13 amino acids. The V gene lost 6 bases and the J gene lost 8 bases, with 14 bases spanning the gap. CDR3 nucleotide sequence: TGTGCCAGTAGGCCCGGGCGGGTTGAGCCCCAGCATTTT. It yields the protein CASRPGRVEPQHF.

The chain links TRBV7-3 to TRBJ1-1; D call uncertain. The CDR3 totals 13 residues. Trimming cost V 2 bases and J 1 base, with 5 bases left between them. Per germline, CDR1 SGHTA and CDR2 FQGTGA. CDR3 residues: CASSLYGNTEAFF. The CDR3 DNA is TGTGCCAGCAGCTTATATGGGAACACTGAAGCTTTCTTT.

The CDR3 is CASSLNSAGGMGEAFF. CDR3 in DNA: TGTGCCAGCAGCTTAAATTCGGCAGGGGGCATGGGTGAAGCTTTCTTT. The chain combines TRBV11-1 with TRBJ1-1; 8 bases line up with TRBD1. CDR3 length: 16 residues. V shed 2 bases, J shed 7 bases, and the junction held 12 bases outside the gene matches. The V gene's germline CDR1 is SGHAT and CDR2 FQDESV (reference sequence).

This clone was detected once. The chain carries TRBV19 and TRBJ2-1; 7 bases are shared with TRBD2. Per germline, CDR1 LNHDA and CDR2 SQIVND (reference sequence). The CDR3 is 17 residues long. With 1 base clipped from V and 8 bases from J, the junction kept 14 bases outside the gene matches. CDR3 sequence reads: CASSIARGSGTSDEQFF. The CDR3 nucleotides read TGTGCCAGTAGTATAGCCCGGGGGAGCGGGACTTCAGATGAGCAGTTCTTC.

The chain recombines TRBV7-8 with TRBJ1-1; TRBD1 might be the D (6 bases). Germline-derived CDR1 and CDR2 are SGHVS and FQNEAQ. Trimming left V 2 bases short and J 1 base short, with 8 bases between. This CDR3 has 14 amino acids. The CDR3 loop is CASSLSQGNTEAFF. In nucleotides, the CDR3 is TGTGCCAGCAGCTTATCACAGGGGAACACTGAAGCTTTCTTT.

This clone was picked up one time. This sequence joins TRBV6-6 and TRBJ2-7, with D tentatively TRBD1 (6 bases). V was trimmed by 6 bases and J by 3 bases, leaving 12 bases between them. The CDR3 is 13 amino acids. Germline V gene sequence: CDR1 MNHNY, CDR2 SVGAGI (reference sequence). The CDR3 sequence is CASSPGQHYEQYF. Written as DNA, the CDR3 is TGTGCCAGCAGCCCAGGACAGCACTACGAGCAGTACTTC.

The chain has TRBV7-8 and TRBJ2-7; D possibly corresponds to TRBD1 (6 bases). V shed 1 base and J shed 4 bases, with 11 bases lying between them. The germline V gene has CDR1 SGHVS and CDR2 FQNEAQ. This CDR3 contains 14 residues. The chain's CDR3 is CASSLGRGRYEQYF. Here the CDR3 DNA reads TGTGCCAGCAGCTTAGGCAGGGGACGTTACGAGCAGTACTTC.

The V gene is TRBV12-3 or TRBV12-4, the J gene TRBJ1-3; no clear D gene. This CDR3 is 13 amino acids long. V was shortened by 3 bases and J by 4 bases, with 7 bases between the two germline ends. Here the CDR3 reads CASSFTAGNTIYF. DNA of the CDR3: TGTGCCAGCAGTTTTACGGCGGGAAACACCATATATTTT.

CDR3 DNA sequence: TGTGCCAGCAGCGGACGCGTAAACACCATATATTTT. It encodes CASSGRVNTIYF. J is TRBJ1-3 and V is TRBV9; no clear D gene. This CDR3 has 12 residues. Trimming shortened V by 3 bases and J by 6 bases, and 7 bases separated the two germline ends. In germline, CDR1 is SGDLS, CDR2 YYNGEE.

The chain couples TRBV2 to TRBJ1-1, with a weak D call TRBD1 (6 bases). This CDR3 region has 15 residues. Germline V lookup: CDR1 SNHLY, CDR2 FYNNEI. The V end was cut by 5 bases, the J end by 1 base, with 14 bases between. CDR3 loop: CASSLTGKGNTEAFF. The DNA of the CDR3 is TGTGCCAGCAGTCTAACAGGGAAAGGGAACACTGAAGCTTTCTTT. The full variable domain, in which reference TRBV2 and TRBJ1-1 provide the parts outside the CDR3, is EPEVTQTPSHQVTQMGQEVILRCVPISNHLYFYWYRQILGQKVEFLVSFYNNEISEKSEIFDDQFSVERPDGSNFTLKIRSTKLEDSAMYFCASSLTGKGNTEAFFGQGTRLTVV.

The genes are TRBV7-9 and TRBJ2-5; maybe TRBD2 (6 bases). The CDR3 is 13 amino acids. V dropped 8 bases and J dropped 5 bases, with 15 bases sitting between them. Germline assignment: CDR1 SEHNR and CDR2 FQNEAQ (reference sequence). CDR3 sequence reads: CASGPSGRETQYF. CDR3 in DNA: TGTGCCAGCGGACCCTCGGGGAGGGAGACCCAGTACTTC.

The genes are TRBV3-1 (or the pseudogene TRBV3-2) and TRBJ2-1; TRBD2 matches at 7 bases. The CDR3 is made up of 16 amino acids. Trimming at V came to 1 base and at J to 5 bases, leaving 8 bases not matched to a gene. Per germline, CDR1 LGHDT and CDR2 YNNKEL (reference sequence). The CDR3: CASSQGKAGTDNEQFF. CDR3 DNA: TGTGCCAGCAGCCAAGGAAAAGCGGGGACGGACAATGAGCAGTTCTTC.

This chain uses TRBV28 with TRBJ2-3; 7 bases match TRBD1. V lost 8 bases to trimming and J lost 3 bases; unmatched junction nucleotides: 8. The CDR3 has 14 amino acids. The germline V gene has CDR1 MDHEN and CDR2 SYDVKM. The CDR3 nucleotides read TGTGCCAGCCGTTATTTCAGGGGGACAGATACGCAGTATTTT. It is translated as CASRYFRGTDTQYF. The full variable domain, rest sourced from reference TRBV28 and TRBJ2-3, is DVKVTQSSRYLVKRTGEKVFLECVQDMDHENMFWYRQDPGLGLRLIYFSYDVKMKEKGDIPEGYSVSREKKERFSLILESASTNQTSMYLCASRYFRGTDTQYFGPGTRLTVL.

The chain has TRBV7-2 and TRBJ2-1; D could derive from TRBD1 or TRBD2 (5 bases each). Trimming stripped 0 bases from V and 9 bases from J, with 9 bases between. The V gene's germline CDR1 is SGHTA and CDR2 FQGNSA. The CDR3 extends over 13 amino acids. CDR3 nucleotide sequence: TGTGCCAGCAGCTTAGCGGGGGTGCCTGAGCAGTTCTTC. Translating gives CASSLAGVPEQFF.

The chain employs TRBV11-2 and TRBJ2-7, with D tentatively TRBD1 (6 bases). V was cut by 0 bases and J by 7 bases, with 19 bases left in between. Germline V gene data show CDR1 as SGHAT and CDR2 as FQNNGV. The CDR3 has 16 amino acids. In nucleotides, the CDR3 is TGTGCCAGCAGCTTAGAATACCGAGCCCGTCAGGGGGAGCAGTACTTC. Translating it yields CASSLEYRARQGEQYF.

The V call is TRBV5-1, the J call TRBJ2-7; 11 positions agree with TRBD1. Germline CDR1 reads SGHRS; CDR2 reads YFSETQ. The J segment lost 6 bases and the V segment lost 4 bases, leaving 9 bases of the junction unmatched. CDR3 length equals 15 residues. DNA for the CDR3: TGCGCCAGCAGCCCCTCCCCGGGACAGGGGGGCGAGCAGTACTTC. Encoded protein: CASSPSPGQGGEQYF.

As DNA, the CDR3 is TGCGCCAGCACGGGACGGAACACCGGGGAGCTGTTTTTT. Protein sequence: CASTGRNTGELFF. The chain joins TRBV5-1 to TRBJ2-2; D may be TRBD1 or TRBD2 (5 bases each). Trimming took 6 bases from V and 1 from J, leaving 7 bases between them. CDR3 size: 13 residues. Germline CDR1 is SGHRS and CDR2 is YFSETQ. The full variable domain, completed using reference TRBV5-1 and TRBJ2-2, is KAGVTQTPRYLIKTRGQQVTLSCSPISGHRSVSWYQQTPGQGLQFLFEYFSETQRNKGNFPGRFSGRQFSNSRSEMNVSTLELGDSALYLCASTGRNTGELFFGEGSRLTVL.

This sequence joins TRBV5-8 and TRBJ2-1, with 12 bases that match TRBD2. CDR1 is SGHTS and CDR2 is YDEGEE in the germline V gene. After removal of 4 bases from V and 5 bases from J, the junction contained 7 bases not matched to a gene. This CDR3 is 16 amino acids long. CDR3 region: CASSPWTSGIDNEQFF. The CDR3 nucleotides are TGTGCCAGCAGCCCCTGGACTAGCGGGATAGACAATGAGCAGTTCTTC.